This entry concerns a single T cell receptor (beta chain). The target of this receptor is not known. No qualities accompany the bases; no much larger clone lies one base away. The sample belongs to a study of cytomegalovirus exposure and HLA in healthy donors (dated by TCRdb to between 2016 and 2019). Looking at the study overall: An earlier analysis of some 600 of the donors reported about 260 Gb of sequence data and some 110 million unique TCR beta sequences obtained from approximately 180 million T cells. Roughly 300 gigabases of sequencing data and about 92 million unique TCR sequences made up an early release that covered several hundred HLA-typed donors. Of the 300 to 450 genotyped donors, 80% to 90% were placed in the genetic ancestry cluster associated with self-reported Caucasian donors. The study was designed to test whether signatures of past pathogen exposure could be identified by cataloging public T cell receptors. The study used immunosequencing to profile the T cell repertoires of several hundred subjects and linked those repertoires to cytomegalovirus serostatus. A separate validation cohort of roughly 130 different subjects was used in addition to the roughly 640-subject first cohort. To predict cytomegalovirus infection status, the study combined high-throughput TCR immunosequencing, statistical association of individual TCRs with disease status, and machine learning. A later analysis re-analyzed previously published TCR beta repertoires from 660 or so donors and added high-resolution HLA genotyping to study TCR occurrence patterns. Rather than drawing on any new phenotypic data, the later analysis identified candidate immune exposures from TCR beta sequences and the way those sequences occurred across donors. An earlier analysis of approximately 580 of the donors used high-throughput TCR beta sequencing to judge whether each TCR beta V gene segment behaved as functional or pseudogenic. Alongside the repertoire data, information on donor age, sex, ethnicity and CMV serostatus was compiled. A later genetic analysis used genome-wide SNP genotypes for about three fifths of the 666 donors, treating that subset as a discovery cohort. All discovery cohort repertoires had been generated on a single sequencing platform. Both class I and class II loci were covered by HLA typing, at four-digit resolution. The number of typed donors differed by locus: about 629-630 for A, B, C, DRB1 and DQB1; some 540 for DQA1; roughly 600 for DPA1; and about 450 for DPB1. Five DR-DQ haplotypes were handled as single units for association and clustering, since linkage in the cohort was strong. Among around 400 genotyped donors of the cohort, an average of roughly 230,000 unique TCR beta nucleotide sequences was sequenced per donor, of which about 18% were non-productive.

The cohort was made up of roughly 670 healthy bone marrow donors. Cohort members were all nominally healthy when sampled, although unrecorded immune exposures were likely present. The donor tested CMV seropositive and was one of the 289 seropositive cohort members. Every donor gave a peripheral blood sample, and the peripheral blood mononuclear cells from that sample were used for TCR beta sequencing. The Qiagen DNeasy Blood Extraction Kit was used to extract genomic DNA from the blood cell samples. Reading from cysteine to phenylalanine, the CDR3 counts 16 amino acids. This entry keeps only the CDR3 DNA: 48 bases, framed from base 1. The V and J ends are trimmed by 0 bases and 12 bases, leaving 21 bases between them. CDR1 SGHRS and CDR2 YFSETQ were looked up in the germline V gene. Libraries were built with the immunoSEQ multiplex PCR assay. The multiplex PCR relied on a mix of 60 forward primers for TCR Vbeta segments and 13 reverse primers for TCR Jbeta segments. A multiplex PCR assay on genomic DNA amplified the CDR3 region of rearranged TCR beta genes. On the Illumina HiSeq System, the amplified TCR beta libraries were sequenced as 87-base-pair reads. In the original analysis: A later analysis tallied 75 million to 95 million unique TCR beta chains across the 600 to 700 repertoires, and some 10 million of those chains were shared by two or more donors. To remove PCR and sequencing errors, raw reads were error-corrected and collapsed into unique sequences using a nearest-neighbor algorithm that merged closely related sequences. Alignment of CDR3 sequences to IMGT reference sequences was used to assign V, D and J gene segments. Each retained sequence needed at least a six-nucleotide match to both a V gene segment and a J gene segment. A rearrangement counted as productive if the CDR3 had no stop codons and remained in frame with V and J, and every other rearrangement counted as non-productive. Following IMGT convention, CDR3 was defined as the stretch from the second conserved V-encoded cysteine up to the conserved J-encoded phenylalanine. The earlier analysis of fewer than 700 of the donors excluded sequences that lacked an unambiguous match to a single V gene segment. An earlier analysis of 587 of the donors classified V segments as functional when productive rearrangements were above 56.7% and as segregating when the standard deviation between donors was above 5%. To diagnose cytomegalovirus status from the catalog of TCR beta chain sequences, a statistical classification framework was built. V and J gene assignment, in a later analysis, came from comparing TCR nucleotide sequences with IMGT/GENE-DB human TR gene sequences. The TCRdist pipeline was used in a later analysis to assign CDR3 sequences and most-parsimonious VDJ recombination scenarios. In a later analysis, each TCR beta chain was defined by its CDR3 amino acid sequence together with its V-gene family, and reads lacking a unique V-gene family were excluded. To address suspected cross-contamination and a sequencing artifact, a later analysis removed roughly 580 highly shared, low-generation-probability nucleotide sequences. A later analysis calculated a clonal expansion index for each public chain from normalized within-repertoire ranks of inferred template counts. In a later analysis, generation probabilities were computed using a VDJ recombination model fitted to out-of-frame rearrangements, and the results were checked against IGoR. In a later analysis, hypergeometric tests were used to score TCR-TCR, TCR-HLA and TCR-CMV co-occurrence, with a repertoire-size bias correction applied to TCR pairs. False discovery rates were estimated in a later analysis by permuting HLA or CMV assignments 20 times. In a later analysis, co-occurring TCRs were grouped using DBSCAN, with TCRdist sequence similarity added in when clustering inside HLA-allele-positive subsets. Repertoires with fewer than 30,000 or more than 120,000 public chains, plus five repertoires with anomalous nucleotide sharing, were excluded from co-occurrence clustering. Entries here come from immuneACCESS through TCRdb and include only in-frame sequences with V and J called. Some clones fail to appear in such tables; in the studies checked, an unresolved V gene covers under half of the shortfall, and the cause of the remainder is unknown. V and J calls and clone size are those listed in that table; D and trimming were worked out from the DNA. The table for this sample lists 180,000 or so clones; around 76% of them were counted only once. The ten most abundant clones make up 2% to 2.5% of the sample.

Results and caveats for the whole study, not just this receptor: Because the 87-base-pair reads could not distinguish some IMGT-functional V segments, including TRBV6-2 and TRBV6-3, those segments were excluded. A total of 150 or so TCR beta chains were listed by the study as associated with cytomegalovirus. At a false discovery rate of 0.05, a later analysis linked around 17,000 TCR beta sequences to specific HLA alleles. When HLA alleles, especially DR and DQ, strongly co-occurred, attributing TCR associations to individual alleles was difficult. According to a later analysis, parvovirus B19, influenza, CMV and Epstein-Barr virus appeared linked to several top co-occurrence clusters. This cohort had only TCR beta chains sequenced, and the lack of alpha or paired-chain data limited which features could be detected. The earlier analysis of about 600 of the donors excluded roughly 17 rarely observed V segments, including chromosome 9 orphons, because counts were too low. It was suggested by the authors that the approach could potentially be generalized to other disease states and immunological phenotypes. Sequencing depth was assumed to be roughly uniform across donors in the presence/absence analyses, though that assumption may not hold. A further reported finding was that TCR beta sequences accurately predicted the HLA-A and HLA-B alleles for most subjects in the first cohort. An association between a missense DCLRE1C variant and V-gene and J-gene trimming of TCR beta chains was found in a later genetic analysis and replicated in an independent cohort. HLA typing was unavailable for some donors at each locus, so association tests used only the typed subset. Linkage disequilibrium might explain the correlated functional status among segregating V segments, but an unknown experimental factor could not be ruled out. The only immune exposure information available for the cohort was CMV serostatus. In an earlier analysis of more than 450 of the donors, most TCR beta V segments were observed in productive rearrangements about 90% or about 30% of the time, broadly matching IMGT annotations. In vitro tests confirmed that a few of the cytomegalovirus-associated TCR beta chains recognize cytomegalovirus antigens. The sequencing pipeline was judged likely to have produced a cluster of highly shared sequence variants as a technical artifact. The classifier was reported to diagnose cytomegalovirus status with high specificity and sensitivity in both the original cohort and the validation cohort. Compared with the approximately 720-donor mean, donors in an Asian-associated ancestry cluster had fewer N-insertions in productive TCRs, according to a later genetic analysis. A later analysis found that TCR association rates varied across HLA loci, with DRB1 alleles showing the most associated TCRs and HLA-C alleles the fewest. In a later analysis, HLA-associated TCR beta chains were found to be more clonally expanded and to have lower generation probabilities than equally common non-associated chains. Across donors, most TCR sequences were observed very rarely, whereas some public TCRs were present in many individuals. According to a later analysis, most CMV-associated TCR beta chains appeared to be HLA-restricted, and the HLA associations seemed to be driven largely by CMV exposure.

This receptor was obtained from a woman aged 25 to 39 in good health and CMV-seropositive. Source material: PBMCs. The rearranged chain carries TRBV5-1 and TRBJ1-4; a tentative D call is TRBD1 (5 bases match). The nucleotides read TGCGCCAGCAGCTTGGCCAGGGCCTCCCCCCATGATGAACTGTTTTTT. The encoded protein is CASSLARASPHDELFF.